These 23 T cell receptor beta chains originate from one sample sequenced in a study of T cells in women clearing cervical HPV infection. The assay was immunoSEQ multiplex PCR, and TCRdb's table has in-frame clones only and misses some. The sample has some 30,000 clones. What was sequenced was blood buffy coat. These receptor sequences come from a woman aged 18 to 75 with a cervical HPV16 infection that either progressed to CIN3+ or cleared (not recorded which).

As concerns this clone: The read finishes 3 residues shy of the CDR3 end, and the germline J gene is used to complete it. The genes are TRBV7-6 and TRBJ2-3, with 7 bases that match TRBD2. CDR1 SGHVS and CDR2 FNYEAQ come from the germline V gene. V was pared by 1 base and J by 2 bases, with 6 bases of the junction left unmatched. The CDR3 has 16 amino acids. CDR3 DNA (partial): TGTGCCAGCAGCTTAGGAGGCGGGAGAATCACAGATACG. Residues: CASSLGGGRITDT. The entire CDR3 protein is CASSLGGGRITDTQYF.

About this clone itself: A junction boundary mismatches the germline segment, possibly from a read error. The sequenced fragment ends 3 residues before the CDR3 boundary, so the rest is inferred from the germline J gene. The sample holds other DNA sequences that translate to the same CDR3. The chain joins TRBV30 to TRBJ1-3, with 7 bases lining up with TRBD1. The CDR3 sequence is 13 residues long. The germline gives CDR1 GTSNPN, CDR2 SVGIG (reference sequence). The sequenced CDR3 bases are TGTGCCTGGAGTGTACACAGGGGAAACACG. Protein product: CAWSVHRGNT. The complete CDR3 reads CAWSVHRGNTIYF.

For this clone: The CDR3 extends 3 residues past the end of the read, so its final part is completed from the germline J gene. The chain combines TRBV29-1 with TRBJ2-2; 8 bases align to TRBD2. V lost 4 bases, J lost 8 bases, and 9 bases stayed unmatched. The CDR3 is 14 amino acids. Germline CDR1 is SQVTM and CDR2 is ANQGSEA. CDR3 protein: CSVAGGPFEGELFF. The CDR3 bases that were read are TGCAGCGTTGCGGGGGGGCCTTTTGAGGGGGAG.

Concerning this clone: The read ends 3 residues before the CDR3 terminus; that terminus is restored from the germline J gene. The V gene is TRBV20-1, the J gene TRBJ2-3; D may be TRBD2 (6 bases). Germline V lookup: CDR1 DFQATT, CDR2 SNEGSKA (reference sequence). V dropped 0 bases and J dropped 1 base, with 11 bases sitting between them. The CDR3 is 15 amino acids. CDR3 bases read: TGCAGTGCTAGAGATGCGGTAGCGGGCACAGATACG. This sequence encodes CSARDAVAGTDT. From start to end, the CDR3 is CSARDAVAGTDTQYF.

In the case of this clone: The CDR3 goes on 3 residues after the read ends, and that part is filled in from the germline J gene. The chain recombines TRBV20-1 with TRBJ1-6; TRBD1 agrees at 7 bases. Germline CDR1 reads DFQATT; CDR2 reads SNEGSKA (reference sequence). The trim removed 4 bases at V and 5 bases at J, leaving 5 bases unmatched. The CDR3 consists of 14 residues. The CDR3: CSAKSGTDNSPLHF. CDR3 DNA, as far as it was read: TGCAGTGCTAAATCCGGGACAGATAATTCACCC.

With regard to this clone: Coverage ceases 3 residues before the CDR3 finishes, and the germline J gene fills in the end. J is TRBJ1-2 and V is TRBV7-2; D remains unclear. Germline CDR1 SGHTA, CDR2 FQGNSA. The CDR3 length is 15 residues. Incomplete CDR3 DNA: TGTGCCAGCAGCTTAATAGCGGGAGACTACAATGAC. Encoded protein: CASSLIAGDYND. The whole CDR3 sequence reads CASSLIAGDYNDYTF.

About this clone: Read coverage stops 3 residues before the CDR3 terminus; the germline J gene supplies the remainder. The gene calls are TRBV11-2 and TRBJ2-7; TRBD1 matches at 8 bases. V dropped 5 bases and J dropped 4; count of bases not matched to a gene: 10. This CDR3 has 15 amino acids. Per germline, CDR1 SGHAT and CDR2 FQNNGV. CDR3 residues: CASSHPGGEGYEQYF. The CDR3 DNA, read in part, is TGTGCCAGCAGCCATCCAGGGGGCGAAGGGTACGAG.

A word on this clone: The read terminates 3 residues before the CDR3 end, so the remaining end is supplied by the germline J gene. The chain is built from TRBV7-3 and TRBJ2-7, with D unclear. The CDR3 runs to 10 residues. Per the germline V gene, CDR1 is SGHTA and CDR2 is FQGTGA. Trimming stripped 5 bases from V and 6 bases from J, with 5 bases between. The part of the CDR3 DNA that was read is TGTGCCAGCAGCCTCCTCGAG. It encodes CASSLLE. The full CDR3 protein reads CASSLLEQYF.

About this clone: The read halts 3 residues ahead of the CDR3 end, with the missing end drawn from the germline J gene. This chain uses TRBV20-1 with TRBJ2-5, with D perhaps matching TRBD2 (7 bases). The CDR3 runs 14 residues. V was pared by 3 bases and J by 5 bases, with 16 bases between. Germline V lookup: CDR1 DFQATT, CDR2 SNEGSKA (reference sequence). CDR3 DNA, as far as it was read: TGCAGTGCTAGTGACCTCAGGGGAGGGGAGACC. This encodes CSASDLRGGET. The complete CDR3 protein is CSASDLRGGETQYF.

This clone is labeled medium-sized based on frequency. From the germline J gene comes the end of the CDR3, since the read stops 3 residues before it. This chain uses TRBV18 with TRBJ2-2; D is perhaps TRBD1 (6 bases). The V end lost 2 bases, the J end lost 5 bases, and 18 bases lay between the germline ends. The germline V gene has CDR1 KGHSH and CDR2 LQKENI. CDR3 length: 17 amino acids. The CDR3 here is CASSPSLRTARTGELFF. The CDR3 DNA, read in part, is TGTGCCAGCTCACCATCGCTAAGGACAGCGAGAACCGGGGAG.

With regard to this clone: The missing CDR3 end, 3 residues past where the read stops, is filled in from the germline J gene. V gene TRBV20-1 combines with J gene TRBJ2-6, with TRBD1 identical over 9 bases. CDR1 and CDR2 from the germline V gene are DFQATT and SNEGSKA (reference sequence). The CDR3 length is 17 residues. V lost 1 base and J lost 0; bases outside the gene matches: 4. The CDR3: CSARGQGVRSGANVLTF. Incomplete CDR3 DNA: TGCAGTGCTAGAGGACAGGGGGTTCGCTCTGGGGCCAACGTC.

To note about this clone: The read ends 3 residues shy of where the CDR3 ends; the end is completed using the germline J gene. The chain carries TRBV7-8 and TRBJ1-4; D is perhaps TRBD1 (5 bases). Looked up from germline, CDR1 is SGHVS and CDR2 is FQNEAQ. Between the trimmed V and J ends, which lost 5 bases and 0 bases, there was a span of 16 bases. The CDR3 contains 17 residues. The CDR3 bases that were read are TGTGCCAGCAGCCCCAGCACCGGGGGTGCAACTAATGAAAAA. Its protein is CASSPSTGGATNEK. The entire CDR3 sequence reads CASSPSTGGATNEKLFF.

A remark on this clone: Coverage ceases 3 residues before the CDR3 finishes, and the germline J gene fills in the end. The chain is built from TRBV13 and TRBJ2-1, with TRBD1 identical over 10 bases. This CDR3 spans 15 amino acids. After removal of 3 bases from V and 4 bases from J, the junction contained 3 bases not matched to a gene. Germline V gives CDR1 PRHDT, CDR2 FYEKMQ (reference sequence). CDR3 amino acids: CASSFRDRGYNEQFF. Incomplete CDR3 DNA: TGTGCCAGCAGCTTCCGGGACAGGGGATACAATGAG.

Note on this clone: The read falls 3 residues short of the CDR3 end, and the missing part is taken from the germline J gene. The rearrangement joins TRBV7-2 to TRBJ2-7; TRBD2 aligns across 7 bases. This CDR3 spans 15 amino acids. The germline V gene encodes CDR1 SGHTA and CDR2 FQGNSA. J gave up 2 bases and V 0 bases, and 4 bases lay outside the gene matches. CDR3 DNA, as far as it was read: TGTGCCAGCAGCTTAGCGGGAGGGGCTACCTACGAG. Protein: CASSLAGGATYE. In full, the CDR3 reads CASSLAGGATYEQYF.

For this clone: The sequence runs out 3 residues before the end of the CDR3; the remainder is reconstructed from the germline J gene. The gene calls are TRBV5-1 and TRBJ2-3; D gene ambiguous. The germline V and J ends were trimmed by 4 bases and 3 bases, with 9 bases remaining between them. The CDR3 consists of 13 residues. Germline lookup yields CDR1 SGHRS and CDR2 YFSETQ. The covered CDR3 bases are TGCGCCAGCAGCCCCCCCGTTACAGATACG. Translation gives CASSPPVTDT. The whole CDR3 sequence is CASSPPVTDTQYF.

Of note for this clone: Read coverage stops 3 residues before the CDR3 terminus; the germline J gene supplies the remainder. The V and J genes are TRBV5-1 and TRBJ1-6, with a tentative D call TRBD1 (6 bases). Per the germline V gene, CDR1 is SGHRS and CDR2 is YFSETQ. Between the trimmed V and J ends, which lost 5 bases and 6 bases, there was a span of 15 bases. This CDR3 region has 15 residues. The CDR3 DNA, read in part, is TGCGCCAGCAGTGAGGCGGCAGGGGTTAATTCACCC. Protein: CASSEAAGVNSP. The entire CDR3 protein is CASSEAAGVNSPLHF. The full variable domain, in which reference TRBV5-1 and TRBJ1-6 provide the parts outside the CDR3, is KAGVTQTPRYLIKTRGQQVTLSCSPISGHRSVSWYQQTPGQGLQFLFEYFSETQRNKGNFPGRFSGRQFSNSRSEMNVSTLELGDSALYLCASSEAAGVNSPLHFGNGTRLTVT.

With respect to this clone: The read gets to within 3 residues of the CDR3 end, and the germline J gene fills in the rest. V usage is TRBV7-9 and J usage is TRBJ2-5; D is uncertain. The V end lost 5 bases, the J end lost 6 bases, and 7 bases lay between the germline ends. The germline CDR1 and CDR2 sequences are SEHNR and FQNEAQ (reference sequence). This CDR3 region has 11 residues. CDR3 sequence reads: CASSEVQTQYF. The CDR3 DNA, read in part, is TGTGCCAGCAGCGAGGTACAGACC.

Notes on this clone: The read ends 3 residues before the CDR3 terminus; that terminus is restored from the germline J gene. The chain couples TRBV18 to TRBJ1-2; TRBD1 matches at 9 bases. The CDR3 spans 14 residues. V lost 3 bases and J lost 4; bases outside the gene matches: 3. Germline V gene data show CDR1 as KGHSH and CDR2 as LQKENI. The CDR3 DNA, read in part, is TGTGCCAGCTCACCTGGGACAGGGAGCTATGGC. This sequence encodes CASSPGTGSYG. The entire CDR3 reads CASSPGTGSYGYTF.

About this clone itself: The CDR3 end falls 3 residues outside the read, so it is completed with the germline J gene. The genes are TRBV15 and TRBJ2-4, with TRBD2 identical over 13 bases. V shed 0 bases and J 9 bases; nucleotides not matched to a gene: 5. The CDR3 extends over 16 amino acids. CDR1 is LNHNV, CDR2 YYDKDF, per germline (reference sequence). The covered CDR3 bases are TGTGCCACCAGCAGAGAACTAGCGGGAGGGGAGGGCATT. Protein sequence: CATSRELAGGEGI. The complete CDR3 protein is CATSRELAGGEGIQYF.

About this clone itself: Read sequence stops 3 residues before the CDR3 end, and the germline J gene provides the missing end. V is TRBV25-1 and J is TRBJ1-3; TRBD1 matches 9 bases. The CDR3 covers 13 residues. Germline V gives CDR1 MGHDK, CDR2 SYGVNS. CDR3 in amino acids: CASSGTGRAAIYF. The sequenced part of the CDR3 DNA is TGTGCCAGCTCCGGGACAGGGAGAGCGGCC.

Notes on this clone: From the germline J gene comes the end of the CDR3, since the read stops 3 residues before it. This chain connects TRBV5-1 to TRBJ2-1; 8 nucleotides align to TRBD2. This CDR3 is 16 amino acids long. CDR1 is SGHRS and CDR2 is YFSETQ in the germline V gene. The V segment lost 4 bases and the J segment 2 bases; nucleotides outside the gene matches: 8. Incomplete CDR3 DNA: TGCGCCAGCAGCGCGGGGGGACGCTCTACCTACAATGAG. This encodes CASSAGGRSTYNE. The full CDR3 protein is CASSAGGRSTYNEQFF.

As to this clone: The missing CDR3 end, 3 residues past where the read stops, is filled in from the germline J gene. The rearrangement links TRBV14 to TRBJ1-4, with 8 nucleotides matching TRBD1. V dropped 4 bases and J dropped 3; count of bases not matched to a gene: 7. This CDR3 region has 16 residues. Germline V gene data show CDR1 as SGHDN and CDR2 as FVKESK. CDR3 DNA (partial): TGTGCCAGCAGCCCTCACACAGGGGGGCCTAATGAAAAA. Amino acids: CASSPHTGGPNEK. The CDR3 in its entirety is CASSPHTGGPNEKLFF.

On this clone: The read ends 3 residues early relative to the CDR3; the germline J gene fills the gap. The rearrangement joins TRBV5-6 to TRBJ1-2; possible D gene TRBD1, 6 bases. The CDR3 sequence is 13 residues long. Germline V gene data show CDR1 as SGHDT and CDR2 as YYEEEE. Trimming pared 4 bases from V and 3 bases from J, leaving 10 bases between. The CDR3: CASSPGTHYGYTF. The DNA read from the CDR3 is TGTGCCAGCAGCCCCGGGACACACTATGGC.